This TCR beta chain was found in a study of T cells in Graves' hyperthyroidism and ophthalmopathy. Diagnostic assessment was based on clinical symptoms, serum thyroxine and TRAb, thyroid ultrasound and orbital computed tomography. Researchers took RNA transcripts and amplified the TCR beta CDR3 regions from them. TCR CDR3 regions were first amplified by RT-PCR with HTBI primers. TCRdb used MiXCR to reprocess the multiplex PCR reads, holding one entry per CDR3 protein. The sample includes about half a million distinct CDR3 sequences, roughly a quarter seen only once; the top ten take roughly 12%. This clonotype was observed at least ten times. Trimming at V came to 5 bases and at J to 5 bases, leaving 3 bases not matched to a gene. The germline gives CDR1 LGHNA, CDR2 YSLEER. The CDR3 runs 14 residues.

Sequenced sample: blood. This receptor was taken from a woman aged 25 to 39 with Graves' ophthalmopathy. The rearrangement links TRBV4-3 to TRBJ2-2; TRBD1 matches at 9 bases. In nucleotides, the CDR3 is TGCGCCAGCAGCACAGGACAGGGGACCGGGGAGCTGTTTTTT. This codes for CASSTGQGTGELFF.